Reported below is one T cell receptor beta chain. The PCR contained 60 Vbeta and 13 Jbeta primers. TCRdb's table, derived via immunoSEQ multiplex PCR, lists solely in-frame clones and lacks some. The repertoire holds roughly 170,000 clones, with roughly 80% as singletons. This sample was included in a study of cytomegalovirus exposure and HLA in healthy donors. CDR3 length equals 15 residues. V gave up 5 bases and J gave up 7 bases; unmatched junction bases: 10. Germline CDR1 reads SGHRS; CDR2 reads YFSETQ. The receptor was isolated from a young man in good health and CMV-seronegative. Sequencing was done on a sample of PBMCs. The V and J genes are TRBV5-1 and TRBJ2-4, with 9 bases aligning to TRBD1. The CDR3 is CASRAGDREGNIQYF. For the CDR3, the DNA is TGCGCCAGCAGGGCGGGGGACAGGGAAGGTAACATTCAGTACTTC.